Detailed here is one T cell receptor (beta chain). Its matching antigen is unknown. A roughly 120-subject validation cohort, separate from the 666-subject first cohort, supplied the donors. This record comes from a study of cytomegalovirus exposure and HLA in healthy donors. TCRdb's copy holds only in-frame clones and misses some; the assay was immunoSEQ multiplex PCR. The sample has roughly 130,000 clones, roughly 90% seen once; the top ten hold about 3%. V lost 4 bases and J lost 3, with 11 bases in between. Germline V gene lookup returns CDR1 SGHRS and CDR2 YFSETQ. There are 13 residues in the CDR3. General study results and limits: Cytomegalovirus association was assigned to about 150 TCR beta chains.

The rearrangement joins TRBV5-1 to TRBJ2-7; D might be TRBD1 (6 bases). Material: PBMCs. The clonotype was recovered from a young man in good health and CMV-seronegative. The CDR3 coding sequence is TGCGCCAGCAGCACCGGGACATTCTACGAGCAGTACTTC. Translating it yields CASSTGTFYEQYF.